What follows describes a single T cell receptor (beta chain). The data belong to a study of control samples from healthy donors and cancer patients. Clones were read by immunoSEQ multiplex PCR, and TCRdb kept only the in-frame ones, dropping some. The sample holds 40,000 to 55,000 clones, around 87% seen once. Specimen: PBMCs. The TCR comes from a woman aged 60-75 years with lung cancer.

Here the CDR3 DNA reads TGTGCCAGCAGCTTGGGGGCGGGGATCCAAGAGACCCAGTACTTC. It is translated as CASSLGAGIQETQYF. V gene TRBV7-9 combines with J gene TRBJ2-5, with D possibly called TRBD1 or TRBD2 (6 bases each). This CDR3 region has 15 residues. From germline, CDR1 is SEHNR and CDR2 FQNEAQ (reference sequence). With 3 bases removed from V and 1 base from J, the gap between germline ends came to 12 bases.